A single sample is the source of the 18 T cell receptor beta chains below, sequenced in a study of T cell responses to AZD1222 COVID-19 vaccine. The data were produced by immunoSEQ multiplex PCR, yet TCRdb's version contains in-frame clones alone and is incomplete. The data contain about 130,000 clones, 88% of them seen just once; the ten biggest clones take up 7.6%. Source: peripheral blood, taken on day 0 of AZD1222 vaccination. The receptor source for this set is an adult in good health.

This clone was picked up a small number of times. The gene calls are TRBV5-1 and TRBJ1-5; D is ambiguous. The CDR3 runs to 15 residues. V lost 2 bases and J 0 bases, leaving 9 bases between the germline ends. Germline values: CDR1 SGHRS, CDR2 YFSETQ. The CDR3 spells CASSLGPDSNQPQHF. For the CDR3, the DNA is TGCGCCAGCAGCTTAGGACCAGATAGCAATCAGCCCCAGCATTTT.

The rearrangement links TRBV6-2 or TRBV6-3 to TRBJ1-1; 9 nucleotides match TRBD1. With 2 bases clipped from V and 8 bases from J, the junction kept 12 bases outside the gene matches. Germline CDR1 reads MNHEY; CDR2 reads SVGEGT. There are 16 residues in the CDR3. CDR3 nucleotides: TGTGCCAGCAGTTACGCCGAAGTATTGGGACAGGGAGAAGCTTTCTTT. Amino acids: CASSYAEVLGQGEAFF.

This chain uses TRBV28 with TRBJ1-1; the D gene is possibly TRBD1 (5 bases). V gave up 4 bases and J gave up 6 bases, with 9 bases separating them. Germline CDR1 reads MDHEN; CDR2 reads SYDVKM. The CDR3 runs 12 residues. CDR3 sequence: CASSSWGAEAFF. As DNA, the CDR3 is TGTGCCAGCAGTTCCTGGGGGGCTGAAGCTTTCTTT.

This chain links TRBV10-3 with TRBJ2-3, with D possibly being TRBD2 (6 bases). The CDR3 sequence is 15 residues long. Trimming shortened V by 3 bases and J by 2 bases, and 12 bases separated the two germline ends. CDR1 is ENHRY, CDR2 SYGVKD, per germline. CDR3 protein: CAISDGSGYTDTQYF. The CDR3 region has the DNA TGTGCCATCAGTGACGGTAGCGGCTACACAGATACGCAGTATTTT.

The table lists this clone with a count of one. V and J are TRBV5-4 and TRBJ2-3; 7 bases map to TRBD1. This CDR3 comprises 16 residues. The V and J ends lost 0 bases and 2 bases, in that order; junction bases with no gene match: 6. The germline V gene has CDR1 SGHNT and CDR2 YYREEE (reference sequence). CDR3 coding DNA: TGTGCCAGCAGCTTGGGTGACAGGGTCAACACAGATACGCAGTATTTT. This translates into CASSLGDRVNTDTQYF.

This chain uses TRBV10-3 with TRBJ1-2, with a weak D call TRBD1 (6 bases). This CDR3 contains 14 residues. The germline gives CDR1 ENHRY, CDR2 SYGVKD. Trimming pared 7 bases from V and 5 bases from J, leaving 17 bases between. Written as DNA, the CDR3 is TGTGCCATCAAATCGAGTACAGGGAAGTATGGCTACACCTTC. Its protein product is CAIKSSTGKYGYTF.

The genes are TRBV19 and TRBJ1-2; TRBD1 is a possible D gene (6 bases). The CDR3 loop spans 12 amino acids. Trimming cost V 11 bases and J 2 bases, with 12 bases left between them. From germline, CDR1 is LNHDA and CDR2 SQIVND (reference sequence). The CDR3, as DNA: TGTGCCTCGCTGGACAGCAACTATGGCTACACCTTC. It is translated as CASLDSNYGYTF.

The genes are TRBV28 and TRBJ1-5; D is unclear. The CDR3 is made up of 12 amino acids. Germline CDR1 reads MDHEN; CDR2 reads SYDVKM. Trimming stripped 5 bases from V and 9 bases from J, with 11 bases between. The CDR3 spells CASSPSGRPQHF. The CDR3 DNA sequence: TGTGCCAGCAGTCCCTCCGGCCGGCCCCAGCATTTT.

This clone was counted once. This chain connects TRBV28 to TRBJ2-7; D remains ambiguous. V gave up 6 bases and J gave up 0 bases, with 12 bases separating them. This CDR3 is built from 14 residues. Germline V gene lookup returns CDR1 MDHEN and CDR2 SYDVKM. The CDR3 protein is CASSELTPSYEQYF. CDR3 DNA sequence: TGTGCCAGCAGCGAACTAACCCCCTCCTACGAGCAGTACTTC.

The chain couples TRBV12-5 to TRBJ1-4; D is perhaps TRBD1 (5 bases). This CDR3 has 15 amino acids. The germline V and J ends were trimmed by 1 base and 8 bases, with 14 bases remaining between them. CDR1 is LGHNT, CDR2 FRNRAP, per germline. The CDR3 nucleotides are TGTGCTAGTGGTTTGGGAGATCAGGAGGGGGAAAAACTGTTTTTT. The encoded protein is CASGLGDQEGEKLFF.

The chain has TRBV18 and TRBJ2-5; tentatively, D is TRBD1 or TRBD2 (5 bases each). The germline V gene encodes CDR1 KGHSH and CDR2 LQKENI. CDR3 length: 16 residues. V lost 1 base to trimming and J lost 1 base, with 13 bases between them. The CDR3 region has the DNA TGTGCCAGCTCACCACAGGGATCGGGACCCCAAGAGACCCAGTACTTC. Protein: CASSPQGSGPQETQYF.

V gene TRBV12-3 or TRBV12-4 combines with J gene TRBJ2-5; 7 nucleotides agree with TRBD2. There are 13 residues in the CDR3. Unmatched junction bases numbered 3, after V lost 3 bases and J lost 5 bases. The CDR3 coding sequence is TGTGCCAGCAGTTTTTTCGGGGGGGAGACCCAGTACTTC. The encoded protein is CASSFFGGETQYF.

The CDR3 is CASSLGSVDYGYTF. Here the CDR3 DNA reads TGCGCCAGCAGCTTGGGGTCGGTGGACTATGGCTACACCTTC. This rearrangement joins TRBV5-1 to TRBJ1-2; D is undetermined. V gave up 0 bases and J gave up 3 bases, with 9 bases separating them. The CDR3 covers 14 residues. Germline CDR1 SGHRS, CDR2 YFSETQ.

J is TRBJ2-1 and V is TRBV6-5; 8 bases fit TRBD2. Germline CDR1 and CDR2: MNHEY and SVGAGI. The CDR3 spans 16 residues. The J segment lost 1 base and the V segment lost 2 bases, leaving 4 bases of the junction unmatched. The CDR3 loop is CASSYSTGGSYNEQFF. The CDR3 nucleotides are TGTGCCAGCAGTTACAGTACGGGAGGGTCCTACAATGAGCAGTTCTTC.

The V call is TRBV2, the J call TRBJ2-2; TRBD1 agrees at 7 bases. The V gene end was trimmed by 2 bases and the J gene end by 5 bases; junction bases not matched to a gene: 8. CDR1 and CDR2 (germline): SNHLY, FYNNEI. CDR3 length: 16 residues. This CDR3 reads CASSERGQGVTGELFF. The CDR3 bases are TGTGCCAGCAGTGAAAGGGGCCAGGGGGTAACCGGGGAGCTGTTTTTT.

The count of this clone is one. V is TRBV12-5 and J is TRBJ2-1, with 10 bases fitting TRBD2. J gave up 0 bases and V 6 bases, and 2 bases lay outside the gene matches. Looked up from germline, CDR1 is LGHNT and CDR2 is FRNRAP. The CDR3 sequence is 15 residues long. The DNA for the CDR3 is TGTGCTAGTGGGAGACTAGCGGGCTCCTACAATGAGCAGTTCTTC. Translating gives CASGRLAGSYNEQFF.

CDR3 DNA: TGTGCCAGCAGCCAACTAGCGGGAGGGAGAAAAGAGACCCAGTACTTC. Its translation is CASSQLAGGRKETQYF. The chain employs TRBV3-1 (or the pseudogene TRBV3-2) and TRBJ2-5, with TRBD2 matching over 12 bases. The J segment lost 3 bases and the V segment lost 2 bases, leaving 4 bases of the junction unmatched. Germline lookup yields CDR1 LGHDT and CDR2 YNNKEL (reference sequence). This CDR3 has 16 residues.

The genes are TRBV3-1 (or the pseudogene TRBV3-2) and TRBJ2-2; D may match TRBD1 or TRBD2 (5 bases each). CDR3 length: 16 amino acids. With 4 bases removed from V and 6 bases from J, the gap between germline ends came to 18 bases. Germline CDR1 reads LGHDT; CDR2 reads YNNKEL (reference sequence). The CDR3 here is CASSRGMAWLSGELFF. For the CDR3, the DNA is TGTGCCAGCAGCCGGGGGATGGCGTGGCTGTCCGGGGAGCTGTTTTTT.